The rows below give T cell receptor beta chains drawn from one sample of a study of post-analysis software for immune sequencing data. TCRdb used MiXCR to reprocess the PCR reads, holding one entry per CDR3 protein. The sample has about 170,000 distinct CDR3 sequences, 25% to 35% seen once. Sequencing was carried out using blood. These receptors were collected from a girl between 10 and 17 years old with multiple sclerosis. The CDR3 runs from the conserved cysteine through the conserved F or W. The order of the fields is V gene, J gene, D gene, clone size, CDR3 protein, CDR3 DNA. The D gene is left open where the match is weak. A row's size may be missing; if present it is once, few, many or a size class.

TRBV5-1,TRBJ2-1,TRBD2,NA,CASSALTSDRYNEQFF,TGCGCCAGCAGCGCTTTGACTAGCGATCGGTACAATGAGCAGTTCTTC
TRBV29-1,TRBJ2-5,NA,NA,CCAVRGQGSRAGEQYF,TGCTGCGCCGTACGCGGACAGGGATCCAGAGCGGGGGAGCAGTACTTC
TRBV20-1,TRBJ2-1,TRBD1,few,CSAGGDRGLNEQFF,TGCAGTGCTGGGGGGGACAGGGGCCTTAATGAGCAGTTCTTC
TRBV28,TRBJ2-7,TRBD2,NA,CASSDLNSGRETQDF,TGTGCCAGCAGTGACTTAAATAGCGGGAGAGAGACCCAGGACTTC
TRBV18,TRBJ1-1,NA,NA,CASSPVEVNTEAFF,TGTGCCAGCTCACCCGTGGAGGTGAACACTGAAGCTTTCTTT
TRBV7-3,TRBJ2-1,NA,many,CASSLSITYNEQFF,TGTGCCAGCAGCTTAAGTATCACTTACAATGAGCAGTTCTTC
TRBV20-1,TRBJ2-3,NA,NA,CSAIPGTSTDTQYF,TGCAGTGCTATCCCGGGAACTAGCACAGATACGCAGTATTTT
TRBV12-3/TRBV12-4,TRBJ2-1,TRBD1,many,CAVQEQGARNEQFF,TGTGCCGTGCAAGAACAGGGGGCGCGAAATGAGCAGTTCTTC
TRBV30,TRBJ2-3,NA,many,CAWRSVTQYF,TGTGCCTGGAGGAGTGTAACGCAGTATTTT
TRBV6-5,TRBJ2-1,NA,NA,CASRRDGPPPNNEQFF,TGTGCCAGCAGACGGGACGGCCCCCCGCCTAACAATGAGCAGTTCTTC
TRBV6-5,TRBJ2-5,TRBD2,NA,CASGVAGDALETQYF,TGTGCCAGCGGTGTAGCGGGAGATGCTTTGGAGACCCAGTACTTC
TRBV27,TRBJ2-3,TRBD1,NA,CASSFSRPLGQTDTQYF,TGTGCCAGCAGTTTCTCCCGGCCGTTGGGACAGACAGATACGCAGTATTTT
TRBV12-3/TRBV12-4,TRBJ1-2,NA,many,CASSPRQNYGYTF,TGTGCCAGCAGCCCTAGACAGAACTATGGCTACACCTTC
TRBV4-1,TRBJ2-2,TRBD2,few,CASRGLADTGELFF,TGCGCCAGCAGGGGACTAGCGGACACCGGGGAGCTGTTTTTT
TRBV27,TRBJ1-2,TRBD1,NA,CASSLPGTGVEGYTF,TGTGCCAGCAGTTTACCGGGGACAGGGGTTGAAGGCTACACCTTC
TRBV5-1,TRBJ2-1,TRBD1,many,CASSLEGTGRSYNEQFF,TGCGCCAGCAGCTTGGAAGGGACAGGCCGCTCCTACAATGAGCAGTTCTTC
TRBV12-3/TRBV12-4,TRBJ1-6,NA,few,CASRSTGTPDKLHF,TGTGCCAGCAGATCAACAGGGACACCCGACAAGCTCCACTTT
TRBV20-1,TRBJ1-2,NA,few,CSAAVAGTYGYTF,TGCAGTGCCGCGGTCGCCGGGACCTATGGCTACACCTTC
TRBV20-1,TRBJ2-7,TRBD1,many,CSARPTPGTVSYEQYF,TGCAGTGCTAGACCCACCCCGGGGACAGTATCCTACGAGCAGTACTTC
TRBV2,TRBJ2-5,TRBD2,NA,CASSGASGSWQETQYF,TGTGCCAGCAGTGGGGCTAGCGGGAGTTGGCAAGAGACCCAGTACTTC
TRBV27,TRBJ2-5,NA,few,CASSLTWSLQETQYF,TGTGCCAGCAGTTTAACTTGGTCGTTACAAGAGACCCAGTACTTC
TRBV27,TRBJ1-4,TRBD1,NA,CASSPGQGGEKLFF,TGTGCCAGCAGTCCGGGACAGGGAGGCGAAAAACTGTTTTTT
TRBV20-1,TRBJ2-5,NA,many,CSASYLGGETQYF,TGCAGTGCTAGTTATCTGGGTGGGGAGACCCAGTACTTC
TRBV20-1,TRBJ1-2,TRBD1,few,CSAESTGAHYGYTF,TGCAGTGCCGAGAGCACAGGGGCCCACTATGGCTACACCTTC
TRBV7-6,TRBJ2-7,TRBD1,many,CASSLGGQGIYEQYF,TGTGCCAGCAGCTTAGGGGGACAGGGTATCTACGAGCAGTACTTC
TRBV7-3,TRBJ2-7,NA,NA,CASSLIAGTYEQYF,TGTGCCAGCAGCTTAATCGCGGGAACGTACGAGCAGTACTTC
TRBV20-1,TRBJ2-7,TRBD2,few,CSVRGLAGYEQYF,TGCAGTGTACGAGGACTAGCGGGATACGAGCAGTACTTC
TRBV7-2,TRBJ1-1,NA,NA,CASSLTVLDTEAFF,TGTGCCAGCAGCTTGACAGTATTGGACACTGAAGCTTTCTTT
TRBV9,TRBJ2-7,NA,NA,CASSVSTGVNEQYF,TGTGCCAGCAGCGTTTCAACGGGAGTAAACGAGCAGTACTTC
TRBV12-3/TRBV12-4,TRBJ1-5,NA,few,CASSLADGTFNQPQHF,TGTGCCAGCAGTTTAGCCGACGGAACCTTTAATCAGCCCCAGCATTTT
TRBV7-9,TRBJ2-1,TRBD2,many,CASSRSAGGKNEQFF,TGTGCCAGCAGCCGTTCGGCGGGAGGAAAAAATGAGCAGTTCTTC
TRBV3-1,TRBJ1-1,NA,NA,CASSHWDGRTEAFF,TGTGCCAGCAGCCACTGGGACGGGAGGACTGAAGCTTTCTTT
TRBV10-1,TRBJ1-5,NA,few,CASSYTSDGPQHF,TGCGCCAGCAGTTATACATCTGACGGGCCCCAGCATTTT
TRBV20-1,TRBJ1-5,NA,many,CSAGGGVPQHF,TGCAGTGCTGGCGGTGGTGTCCCCCAGCATTTT
TRBV7-2,TRBJ2-3,NA,few,CASSLVGEADTQYF,TGTGCCAGCAGCTTAGTTGGTGAGGCTGATACGCAGTATTTT
TRBV5-1,TRBJ2-1,NA,NA,CASAYGGTQRGEQFF,TGCGCCAGCGCCTACGGTGGGACCCAGCGAGGTGAGCAGTTCTTC
TRBV5-1,TRBJ1-2,NA,NA,CAGGTRSDVTF,TGCGCCGGCGGGACCCGGAGCGACGTCACCTTC
TRBV5-6,TRBJ2-6,NA,many,CASSPGPGANVLTF,TGTGCCAGCAGCCCGGGGCCTGGGGCCAACGTCCTGACTTTC
TRBV10-3,TRBJ1-2,TRBD1,NA,CAISEGTERRYGYTF,TGTGCCATCAGTGAGGGGACAGAGAGGAGGTATGGCTACACCTTC
TRBV7-6,TRBJ2-1,NA,NA,CASSSRRDEQFF,TGTGCCAGCAGCTCTCGACGTGATGAGCAGTTCTTC
TRBV9,TRBJ2-1,NA,many,CASSVFELDEQFF,TGTGCCAGCAGCGTATTTGAGTTGGATGAGCAGTTCTTC
TRBV10-2,TRBJ1-4,NA,NA,CAGRARDTERRLFF,TGCGCCGGCAGAGCCCGAGACACGGAACGGAGACTGTTTTTT
TRBV29-1,TRBJ2-7,NA,few,CSVVVPGDYEQYF,TGCAGCGTTGTCGTCCCAGGAGACTACGAGCAGTACTTC
TRBV20-1,TRBJ2-7,TRBD2,once,CSARFPGLAGGPSSYEQYF,TGCAGTGCTAGGTTTCCGGGACTAGCGGGAGGGCCATCATCCTACGAGCAGTACTTC
TRBV28,TRBJ2-7,NA,NA,CASRGVWGEQYF,TGTGCCAGCAGAGGGGTATGGGGTGAGCAGTACTTC
TRBV4-1,TRBJ1-5,NA,many,CASSQVTNSNQPQHF,TGCGCCAGCAGCCAAGTGACAAATTCTAATCAGCCCCAGCATTTT
TRBV24-1,TRBJ2-1,TRBD2,many,CATSDPELAGGGNEQFF,TGTGCCACCAGTGATCCAGAACTAGCGGGAGGAGGGAATGAGCAGTTCTTC
TRBV5-1,TRBJ2-3,TRBD2,NA,CASGRLRGGRAFRWRDTQYF,TGCGCCAGCGGACGTTTAAGGGGCGGGAGGGCCTTTCGTTGGAGAGATACGCAGTATTTT
TRBV5-1,TRBJ2-7,NA,many,CASSLPTGSYEQYF,TGCGCCAGCAGCTTACCGACAGGCTCCTACGAGCAGTACTTC
TRBV7-3,TRBJ2-7,NA,many,CASSLWGRSSYEQYF,TGTGCCAGCAGCTTATGGGGGCGGAGCTCCTACGAGCAGTACTTC
TRBV7-2,TRBJ2-7,NA,many,CASSLVAGDEQYF,TGTGCCAGCAGCTTAGTCGCAGGGGACGAGCAGTACTTC
TRBV12-3/TRBV12-4,TRBJ1-4,NA,NA,CASSFGPGGNEKLFF,TGTGCCAGCAGTTTCGGGCCCGGAGGGAATGAAAAACTGTTTTTT
TRBV20-1,TRBJ2-4,NA,many,CSAFRVSGNIQYF,TGCAGTGCTTTCAGGGTCAGCGGAAACATTCAGTACTTC
TRBV20-1,TRBJ1-2,NA,few,CSAPARTGGIIGYTF,TGCAGTGCTCCGGCTCGGACTGGGGGGATTATTGGCTACACCTTC
TRBV20-1,TRBJ2-1,TRBD2,NA,CSAREGGRSHNEQFF,TGCAGTGCTAGAGAAGGCGGGAGGAGTCACAACGAGCAGTTCTTC
TRBV20-1,TRBJ2-6,NA,many,CSARDIRAGANVLTF,TGCAGTGCTAGAGATATCCGGGCTGGGGCCAACGTCCTGACTTTC
TRBV20-1,TRBJ2-2,NA,NA,CSATTGTSDTGELFF,TGCAGTGCTACCACCGGGACTTCAGACACCGGGGAGCTGTTTTTT
TRBV3-1,TRBJ1-1,NA,NA,CASSSRGHTEAFF,TGTGCCAGCAGCTCTCGGGGTCACACTGAAGCTTTCTTT
TRBV12-3/TRBV12-4,TRBJ1-1,NA,few,CASSQTVEGGTFF,TGTGCCAGCAGCCAGACTGTTGAGGGCGGAACTTTCTTT